The sequence of this TCR beta chain was determined in a study of T cell repertoires in cytomegalovirus infection. This clonotype appeared a few times. The junction does not match germline at one end; this may be a read error. The CDR3 extends over 15 amino acids. A single record per CDR3 protein comes from TCRdb applying MiXCR to the reads. The sample records hundreds of thousands of distinct CDR3 sequences, around 18% being singletons. V is TRBV12-3 or TRBV12-4 and J is TRBJ2-3, with 9 nucleotides matching TRBD1. The specimen was PBMCs. This TCR came from a human donor in good health (CMV status not recorded). Some clones in this sample may be carry-over from other donors' samples. The CDR3 DNA follows: TGTGCCAGCACCATCTACCGGGACAGGCGGACAGGGGTTCATTTT. Protein product: CASTIYRDRRTGVHF.